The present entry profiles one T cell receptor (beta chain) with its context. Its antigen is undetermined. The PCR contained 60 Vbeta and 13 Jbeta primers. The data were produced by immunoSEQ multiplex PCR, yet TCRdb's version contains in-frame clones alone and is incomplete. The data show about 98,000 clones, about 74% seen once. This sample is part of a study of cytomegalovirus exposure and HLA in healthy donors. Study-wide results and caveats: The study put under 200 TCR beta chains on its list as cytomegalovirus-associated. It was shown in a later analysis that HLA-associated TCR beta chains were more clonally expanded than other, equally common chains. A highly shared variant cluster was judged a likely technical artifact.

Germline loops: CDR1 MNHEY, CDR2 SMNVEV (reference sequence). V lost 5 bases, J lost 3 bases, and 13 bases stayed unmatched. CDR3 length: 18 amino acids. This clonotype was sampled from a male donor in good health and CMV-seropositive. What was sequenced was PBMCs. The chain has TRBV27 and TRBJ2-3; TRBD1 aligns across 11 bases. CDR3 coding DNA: TGTGCCAGCAGTCGGACAGGGGGCTCGGGAGGAAGAACAGATACGCAGTATTTT. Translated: CASSRTGGSGGRTDTQYF.